One and the same sample provided the 8 T cell receptor beta chains below, sequenced in a study of T cell responses to AZD1222 COVID-19 vaccine. The data were produced by immunoSEQ multiplex PCR, yet TCRdb's version contains in-frame clones alone and is incomplete. The sample has around 150,000 clones; about 93% are singletons. This specimen was peripheral blood, taken on day 0 of AZD1222 vaccination. The receptors come from an adult in good health.

This chain joins TRBV13 and TRBJ1-1; a possible D gene is TRBD1 (5 bases). The V gene's germline CDR1 is PRHDT and CDR2 FYEKMQ (reference sequence). V was shortened by 5 bases and J by 1 base, with 11 bases between the two germline ends. The CDR3 totals 14 residues. CDR3 amino acids: CASSRGRPNTEAFF. In nucleotides, the CDR3 is TGTGCCAGCAGCCGGGGCAGGCCGAACACTGAAGCTTTCTTT.

The V gene is TRBV2, the J gene TRBJ1-4; no reliable D call. The length of the CDR3 is 14 residues. Germline V gives CDR1 SNHLY, CDR2 FYNNEI. V was cut by 8 bases and J by 3 bases, with 13 bases left in between. The CDR3 sequence: CASGSTMSNEKLFF. In DNA, the CDR3 is TGTGCCAGCGGGAGCACCATGTCTAATGAAAAACTGTTTTTT.

The chain couples TRBV5-5 to TRBJ2-2, with 8 bases matching TRBD2. The CDR3 has 14 amino acids. With 0 bases clipped from V and 6 bases from J, the junction kept 1 base outside the gene matches. Germline CDR1 reads SGHKS; CDR2 reads YYEKEE (reference sequence). The CDR3: CASSLGAGAGELFF. The CDR3 DNA is TGTGCCAGCAGCTTGGGAGCGGGGGCCGGGGAGCTGTTTTTT.

V is TRBV7-9 and J is TRBJ1-4; no reliable D call. Deletions cut 4 bases from V and 8 bases from J, with 8 bases between. CDR3 length equals 12 residues. Germline V gives CDR1 SEHNR, CDR2 FQNEAQ (reference sequence). CDR3 sequence: CASSSRGEKLFF. In DNA form, the CDR3 reads TGTGCCAGCAGCTCGCGAGGGGAAAAACTGTTTTTT.

The rearrangement links TRBV6-2 or TRBV6-3 to TRBJ1-2; D gene uncertain. This CDR3 has 14 amino acids. V was pared by 2 bases and J by 4 bases, with 11 bases between. From germline, CDR1 is MNHEY and CDR2 SVGEGT. The CDR3 region is CASSYEGLGYGYTF. For the CDR3, the DNA is TGTGCCAGCAGTTACGAGGGTCTTGGCTATGGCTACACCTTC.

The CDR3 bases are TGTGCCAGCGGCCAGTATTACTACAATGAGCAGTTCTTC. It specifies CASGQYYYNEQFF. The chain has TRBV7-2 and TRBJ2-1; D is undetermined. Germline values: CDR1 SGHTA, CDR2 FQGNSA. V was pared by 8 bases and J by 3 bases, with 11 bases between. There are 13 residues in the CDR3. The full variable domain, completed using reference TRBV7-2 and TRBJ2-1, is GAGVSQSPSNKVTEKGKDVELRCDPISGHTALYWYRQSLGQGLEFLIYFQGNSAPDKSGLPSDRFSAERTGGSVSTLTIQRTQQEDSAVYLCASGQYYYNEQFFGPGTRLTVL.

J is TRBJ1-2 and V is TRBV2; 10 nucleotides line up with TRBD1. CDR3 length: 14 residues. Germline assignment: CDR1 SNHLY and CDR2 FYNNEI. Trimming cost V 4 bases and J 8 bases; bases outside gene matches: 7. The CDR3 region is CASSVTGGVEGYTF. The CDR3 DNA sequence: TGTGCCAGCAGTGTGACAGGGGGCGTGGAAGGCTACACCTTC.

The rearrangement uses TRBV7-2 and TRBJ2-6; D unresolved. The V end was cut by 1 base, the J end by 0 bases, with 4 bases between. This CDR3 has 15 residues. Germline V gene data show CDR1 as SGHTA and CDR2 as FQGNSA. The CDR3 DNA reads as TGTGCCAGCAGCTTAGGGGGCTCTGGGGCCAACGTCCTGACTTTC. Protein: CASSLGGSGANVLTF.